Following are 8 T cell receptor beta chains from one sample sequenced in a study of cytomegalovirus exposure and HLA in healthy donors. The PCR contained 60 Vbeta and 13 Jbeta primers. Produced via immunoSEQ multiplex PCR; TCRdb's table is partial and in-frame only. The sample shows around 120,000 clones, 75% to 85% of them seen only once. What was sequenced was PBMCs. Receptors were obtained from a female donor in good health and CMV-seropositive.

This clone was recorded once. CDR3 coding DNA: TGCGCCAGCAGCCAAGATATAGCGGGGGTATCCTACGAGCAGTACTTC. This encodes CASSQDIAGVSYEQYF. The chain combines TRBV4-3 with TRBJ2-7; 9 bases map to TRBD2. V lost 0 bases to trimming and J lost 1 base; unmatched junction nucleotides: 4. The CDR3 sequence is 16 residues long. Germline V gives CDR1 LGHNA, CDR2 YSLEER.

This clone was recorded once. The rearrangement joins TRBV21-1 to TRBJ1-2; TRBD1 is taken as the D call from the table, unchecked against the DNA. TRBV21-1 constitutes a pseudogene. CDR3 length: 15 residues. The DNA for the CDR3 is TGTGCCAGCAGCAAACAGGGCGGTATCGTCTATGGCTACACCTTC. Translation gives CASSKQGGIVYGYTF.

The rearrangement joins TRBV5-4 to TRBJ2-5; possible D gene TRBD1, 6 bases. The J call may be mistaken, given a closer DNA end match to TRBJ2-7. This CDR3 has 16 amino acids. Per the germline V gene, CDR1 is SGHNT and CDR2 is YYREEE (reference sequence). The CDR3 sequence is CASSSGRWTARYEQYF. The CDR3, as DNA: TGTGCCAGCAGTTCTGGACGTTGGACAGCCCGGTACGAGCAGTACTTC.

This clone was recorded only once. The chain employs TRBV9 and TRBJ2-7; 12 nucleotides agree with TRBD2. Per germline, CDR1 SGDLS and CDR2 YYNGEE. Trimming took 4 bases from V and 3 from J; bases not matched to a gene: 8. The CDR3 extends over 16 amino acids. CDR3 DNA: TGTGCCAGCAGCCTTTCGACTAGCGGGGGCTTCTACGAGCAGTACTTC. Translated: CASSLSTSGGFYEQYF.

This chain links TRBV20-1 with TRBJ1-2; D not certain. Between the trimmed V and J ends, which lost 3 bases and 3 bases, there was a span of 5 bases. Germline V lookup: CDR1 DFQATT, CDR2 SNEGSKA (reference sequence). CDR3 size: 11 residues. For the CDR3, the DNA is TGCAGTGCTAGCCCTGACTATGGCTACACCTTC. Protein: CSASPDYGYTF.

This chain connects TRBV6-4 to TRBJ2-5, with 9 bases aligning to TRBD2. Germline V CDR1 and CDR2: MRHNA, SNTAGT. The CDR3 runs 17 residues. V lost 3 bases and J lost 5; bases outside the gene matches: 13. The CDR3 DNA follows: TGTGCCAGCAGTGAAAAGGAGCGGGGGGCCAAATCGGAGACCCAGTACTTC. Translated: CASSEKERGAKSETQYF.

The chain recombines TRBV28 with TRBJ1-4; perhaps TRBD1 as D (5 bases). Trimming stripped 8 bases from V and 0 bases from J, with 10 bases between. The germline V gene has CDR1 MDHEN and CDR2 SYDVKM. This CDR3 is built from 14 residues. CDR3 sequence reads: CASYGGATNEKLFF. The CDR3 DNA reads TGTGCCAGCTACGGGGGTGCAACTAATGAAAAACTGTTTTTT.

This chain connects TRBV19 to TRBJ2-5; the D gene is possibly TRBD2 (5 bases). The V end lost 7 bases, the J end lost 5 bases, and 14 bases lay between the germline ends. The CDR3 totals 13 residues. Germline CDR1 and CDR2: LNHDA and SQIVND (reference sequence). CDR3 coding DNA: TGTGCCAGTACCCAGGCGGCGGGTGAGACCCAGTACTTC. It encodes CASTQAAGETQYF.